These T cell receptor beta chains were read from a single sample in a study of shared clonotypes between healthy human individuals. Libraries were prepared by immunoSEQ multiplex PCR; TCRdb keeps only in-frame clonotypes and omits some of them. The sample records fewer than 350,000 clones, roughly 91% being singletons. The sample consisted of memory CD8+ T cells sorted from blood. These receptors were obtained from a young man in good health. CDR3s include the opening cysteine and the closing phenylalanine or tryptophan. The D gene is left open where the match is weak. Some rows mark clone size as missing; the rest say once, few, many or name a class of expanded clone.

V	D	J	size	CDR3	DNA
TRBV7-9	NA	TRBJ2-7	NA	CASDNSYEQYF	TGTGCCAGCGACAACTCCTACGAGCAGTACTTC
TRBV4-3	TRBD1	TRBJ2-7	NA	CASSQEMGLAGGWYEQYF	TGCGCCAGCAGCCAAGAGATGGGTCTGGCAGGGGGCTGGTACGAGCAGTACTTC
TRBV5-4	NA	TRBJ2-6	NA	CASSSTPGPNSGANVLTF	TGTGCCAGCAGCTCAACGCCGGGACCGAACTCTGGGGCCAACGTCCTGACTTTC
TRBV7-2	NA	TRBJ2-1	NA	CASSLEGRGNEQFF	TGTGCCAGCAGCTTAGAAGGCAGAGGGAATGAGCAGTTCTTC
TRBV6-5	NA	TRBJ2-1	NA	CASSYSAGEALNEQFF	TGTGCCAGCAGTTACTCGGCAGGGGAGGCCCTAAATGAGCAGTTCTTC
TRBV6-5	NA	TRBJ1-5	NA	CASSPPRQPQHF	TGTGCCAGCAGTCCACCTCGTCAGCCCCAGCATTTT
TRBV27	NA	TRBJ1-1	NA	CASSFGGAEAFF	TGTGCCAGCAGTTTTGGGGGCGCTGAAGCTTTCTTT
TRBV28	NA	TRBJ2-4	NA	CASSLQGGSNIQYF	TGTGCCAGCAGCCTTCAGGGAGGTTCGAACATTCAGTACTTC
TRBV12-2	NA	TRBJ2-1	few	CASRLSGRASDEQFF	TGTGCAAGTCGCCTTAGCGGGAGGGCCTCTGATGAGCAGTTCTTC
TRBV7-9	TRBD1	TRBJ2-7	NA	CASSSRDRTYEQYF	TGTGCCAGCAGCTCAAGGGACAGGACCTACGAGCAGTACTTC
TRBV5-4	TRBD1	TRBJ2-6	NA	CASSAGQGYSGANVLTF	TGTGCCAGCAGCGCGGGACAGGGGTACTCTGGGGCCAACGTCCTGACTTTC
TRBV5-1	NA	TRBJ1-2	many	CASSLDASPNYGYTF	TGCGCCAGCAGCTTGGATGCTAGTCCTAACTATGGCTACACCTTC